The entry below gives a single TCR beta chain sequence along with its context. Its antigen is not known. CDR3 length equals 15 residues. The V segment lost 5 bases and the J segment 7 bases; nucleotides outside the gene matches: 10. Germline V gives CDR1 SGHNT, CDR2 YENEEA. The entry originates in a study of T cell repertoires in cytomegalovirus infection. Study overall: HLA-B-restricted CMV epitopes that are well studied, plus recently identified HLA-C-restricted ones, were used by the study. Indications of both CMV infection and matching HLA type were provided by public TCR beta signatures.

TCRdb itself ran the reads through MiXCR, one entry per CDR3 protein. Here the sample spans 450,000 to 600,000 distinct CDR3 sequences, around a third being singletons. Study findings and constraints: Dominating the ex vivo response were TCR beta clonotypes that were CMV-specific and HLA-C-restricted.

V is TRBV11-3 and J is TRBJ2-2, with 7 bases matching TRBD1. The starting material was cultured PBMCs, obtained from culture after CMV antigen stimulation. The receptor comes from a human donor in good health (CMV status not recorded). Some clones in this sample may be carry-over from other donors' samples. The chain's CDR3 is CASSNTGVQNGELFF. CDR3 coding DNA: TGTGCCAGCAGCAACACAGGGGTACAGAACGGGGAGCTGTTTTTT. The full variable domain, with the rest looked up from reference TRBV11-3 and TRBJ2-2, is EAGVVQSPRYKIIEKKQPVAFWCNPISGHNTLYWYLQNLGQGPELLIRYENEEAVDDSQLPKDRFSAERLKGVDSTLKIQPAELGDSAVYLCASSNTGVQNGELFFGEGSRLTVL.